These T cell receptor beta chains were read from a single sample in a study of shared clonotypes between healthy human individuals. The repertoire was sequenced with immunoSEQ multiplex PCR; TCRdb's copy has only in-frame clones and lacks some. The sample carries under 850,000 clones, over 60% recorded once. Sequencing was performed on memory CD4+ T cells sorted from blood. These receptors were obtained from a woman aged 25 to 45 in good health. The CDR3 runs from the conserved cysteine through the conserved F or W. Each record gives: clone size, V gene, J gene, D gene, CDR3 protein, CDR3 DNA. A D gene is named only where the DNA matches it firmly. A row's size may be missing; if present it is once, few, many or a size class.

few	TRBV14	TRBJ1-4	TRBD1	CASSRSGTVYEKLFF	TGTGCCAGCAGCCGATCCGGGACAGTCTACGAAAAACTGTTTTTT
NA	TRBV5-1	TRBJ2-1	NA	CASSLTSPSYNEQFF	TGCGCCAGCAGCTTGACTAGTCCCTCCTACAATGAGCAGTTCTTC
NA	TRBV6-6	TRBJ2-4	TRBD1	CASSLNQDRGYF	TGTGCCAGCAGTTTAAACCAGGACAGGGGGTACTTC
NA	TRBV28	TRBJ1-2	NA	CASRMADWDGYTF	TGTGCCAGCAGGATGGCAGACTGGGATGGCTACACCTTC
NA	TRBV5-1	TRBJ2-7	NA	CASSLDWGEQYF	TGCGCCAGCAGCTTGGACTGGGGCGAGCAGTACTTC
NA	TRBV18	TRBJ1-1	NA	CASSPPRDKNTEAFF	TGTGCCAGCTCACCCCCCAGGGACAAGAACACTGAAGCTTTCTTT
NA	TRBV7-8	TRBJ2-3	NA	CASSAVEVTTDTQYF	TGTGCCAGCAGCGCGGTCGAGGTGACCACAGATACGCAGTATTTT
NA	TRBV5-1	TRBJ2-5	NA	CASSSTIAEETQYF	TGCGCCAGCAGCTCCACTATCGCCGAAGAGACCCAGTACTTC
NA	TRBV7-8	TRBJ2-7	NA	CASSFWTEESLTYEQYF	TGTGCCAGCAGCTTTTGGACCGAGGAGTCCCTTACCTACGAGCAGTACTTC
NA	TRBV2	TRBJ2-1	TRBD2	CASSEALAGGPQFF	TGTGCCAGCAGTGAAGCGCTTGCGGGGGGCCCGCAGTTCTTC
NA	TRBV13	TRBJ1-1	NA	CASSLSSGQYRAFF	TGTGCCAGCAGCCTCAGTTCTGGGCAATATCGAGCTTTCTTT
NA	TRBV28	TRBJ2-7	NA	CASGGLGVERSYEQYF	TGTGCCAGCGGGGGGCTGGGGGTGGAACGCTCCTACGAGCAGTACTTC
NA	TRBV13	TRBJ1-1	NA	CATTILVTEGETEAFF	TGTGCCACGACCATCTTGGTCACAGAGGGTGAGACTGAAGCTTTCTTT
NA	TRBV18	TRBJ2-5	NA	CASSPLSGEETQYF	TGTGCCAGCTCACCATTGTCAGGAGAAGAGACCCAGTACTTC
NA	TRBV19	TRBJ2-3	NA	CASSIGSPTDTQYF	TGTGCCAGTAGTATAGGGTCCCCCACAGATACGCAGTATTTT
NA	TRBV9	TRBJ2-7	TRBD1	CASSAWDRGSYEQYF	TGTGCCAGCAGCGCCTGGGACAGGGGGTCCTACGAGCAGTACTTC